The present entry profiles one TCR beta chain with its context. In the original analysis: Reference gene primer amplification yielded estimated nucleated cell counts. Assay used: immunoSEQ multiplex PCR; TCRdb lists only in-frame clones, some missing. The V and J calls and the clone size are those of that table, but D and trimming were determined from the DNA. The sample lists some 200,000 clones, approximately 86% occurring once. The V gene's germline CDR1 is LNHNV and CDR2 YYDKDF (reference sequence). Trimming stripped 3 bases from V and 1 base from J, with 6 bases between. This CDR3 is built from 13 residues. This specimen comes from a study of blood T cell repertoires in COVID-19. Whole-study context: Researchers got acute and convalescent COVID-19 samples from the United States, Italy and Spain. The cDNA or gDNA used as material had been derived from T cells, B-cell-depleted T cells, or PBMCs.

V is TRBV15 and J is TRBJ1-2; D is unresolved. Sequencing was carried out using peripheral blood. This TCR came from a man aged 35 to 55 with active or convalescent COVID-19. CDR3 region: CATSSELNYGYTF. For the CDR3, the DNA is TGTGCCACCAGCAGTGAACTTAACTATGGCTACACCTTC.